Sequencing of this T cell receptor (beta chain) was carried out in a study of blood T cell repertoires in COVID-19. About the research overall: T cells, B-cell-depleted T cells, or PBMCs provided the cDNA or gDNA that served as material.

From germline, CDR1 is LNHDA and CDR2 SQIVND (reference sequence). This CDR3 has 15 amino acids. The J segment lost 0 bases and the V segment lost 6 bases, leaving 4 bases of the junction unmatched. Sequenced by immunoSEQ multiplex PCR; TCRdb stores in-frame clones only, minus some. Of fewer than 250,000 clones in the sample, about 80% are singletons; the top ten hold 3% to 4.5%. This TCR derives from a woman between 40 and 50 years old who had been exposed to COVID-19. Sequences were obtained from PBMCs or T cells enriched from blood (not recorded which). The chain uses TRBV19 and TRBJ2-2; 7 bases match TRBD2. CDR3 residues: CASSPRGANTGELFF. The CDR3 DNA follows: TGTGCCAGTAGCCCCCGGGGGGCGAACACCGGGGAGCTGTTTTTT.